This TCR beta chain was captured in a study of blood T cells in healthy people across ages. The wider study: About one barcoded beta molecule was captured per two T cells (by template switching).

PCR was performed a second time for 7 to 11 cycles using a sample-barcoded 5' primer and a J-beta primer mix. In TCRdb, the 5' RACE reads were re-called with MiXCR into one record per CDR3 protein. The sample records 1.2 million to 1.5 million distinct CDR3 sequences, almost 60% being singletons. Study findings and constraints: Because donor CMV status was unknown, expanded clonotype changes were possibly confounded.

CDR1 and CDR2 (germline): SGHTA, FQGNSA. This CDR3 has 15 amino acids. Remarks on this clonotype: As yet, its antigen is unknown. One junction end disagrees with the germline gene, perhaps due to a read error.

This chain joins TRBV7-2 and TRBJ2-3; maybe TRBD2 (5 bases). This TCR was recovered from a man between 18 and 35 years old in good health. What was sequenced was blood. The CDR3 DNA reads TGTGCCGGCAGCTTAGCGCAGTTCCATACAGATACGCAGTATTTT. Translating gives CAGSLAQFHTDTQYF.